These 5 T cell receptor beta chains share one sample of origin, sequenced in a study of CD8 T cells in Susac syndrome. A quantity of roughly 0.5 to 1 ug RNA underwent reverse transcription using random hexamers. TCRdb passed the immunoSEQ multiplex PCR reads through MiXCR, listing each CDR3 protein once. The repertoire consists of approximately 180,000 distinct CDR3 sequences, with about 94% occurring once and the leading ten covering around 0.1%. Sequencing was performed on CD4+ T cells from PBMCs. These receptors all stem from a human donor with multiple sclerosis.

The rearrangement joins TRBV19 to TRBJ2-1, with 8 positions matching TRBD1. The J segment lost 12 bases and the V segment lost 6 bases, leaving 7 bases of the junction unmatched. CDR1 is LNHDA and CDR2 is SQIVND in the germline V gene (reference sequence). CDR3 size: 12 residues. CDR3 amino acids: CASSFGTGVQFF. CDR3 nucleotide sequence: TGTGCCAGTAGCTTCGGGACAGGAGTGCAGTTCTTC.

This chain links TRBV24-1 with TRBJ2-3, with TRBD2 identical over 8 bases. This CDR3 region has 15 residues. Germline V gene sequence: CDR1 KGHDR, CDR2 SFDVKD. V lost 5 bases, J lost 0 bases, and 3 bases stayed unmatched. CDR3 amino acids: CATSAVAGSTDTQYF. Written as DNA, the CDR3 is TGTGCCACCAGTGCTGTAGCGGGAAGCACAGATACGCAGTATTTT.

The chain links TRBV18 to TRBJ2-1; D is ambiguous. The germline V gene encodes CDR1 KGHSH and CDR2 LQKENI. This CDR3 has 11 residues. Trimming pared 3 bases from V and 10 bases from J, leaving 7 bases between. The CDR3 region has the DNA TGTGCCAGCTCACCTCTCGAGGAGCAGTTCTTC. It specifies CASSPLEEQFF.

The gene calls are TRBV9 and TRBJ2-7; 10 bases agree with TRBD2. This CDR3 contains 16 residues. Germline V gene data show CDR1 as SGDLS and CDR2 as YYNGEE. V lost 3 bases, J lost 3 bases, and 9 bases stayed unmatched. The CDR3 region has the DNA TGTGCCAGCAGCGCCCAGCCTAGCGGGGGACTCTACGAGCAGTACTTC. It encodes CASSAQPSGGLYEQYF.

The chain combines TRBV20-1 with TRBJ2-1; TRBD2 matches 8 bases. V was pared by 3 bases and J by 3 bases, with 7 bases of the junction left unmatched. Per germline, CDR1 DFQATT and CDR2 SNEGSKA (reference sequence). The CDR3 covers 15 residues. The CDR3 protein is CSARTAGARYNEQFF. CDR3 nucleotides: TGCAGTGCTAGGACAGCGGGGGCCCGCTACAATGAGCAGTTCTTC.